The rows below give T cell receptor beta chains drawn from one sample of a study of identical twins. TCRdb analysed the 5' RACE reads with MiXCR anew, one entry per CDR3 protein. The table shows about 550,000 distinct CDR3 sequences, with 20% to 25% occurring only once. This sample also belongs to another study, concerning yellow fever vaccine responses in identical twins.

Specimen: CD4+ T cells sorted from blood. The origin of the receptors is a woman aged 18-29 years in good health. Each CDR3 is given with its conserved first and last residue. Fields, in order: clone size, J gene, D gene, V gene, CDR3 protein, CDR3 DNA. The D gene is left open where the match is weak. Clone size, where shown, is once, few, many, or a class for clones that have expanded.

clone size: .; J gene: TRBJ2-3; D gene: .; V gene: TRBV20-1; CDR3 protein: CSARDLVGSVPQYF; CDR3 DNA: TGCAGTGCTAGAGATCTCGTCGGGTCTGTTCCGCAGTATTTT
clone size: .; J gene: TRBJ2-7; D gene: .; V gene: TRBV12-3/TRBV12-4; CDR3 protein: CASSSPSGAAYEQYF; CDR3 DNA: TGTGCCAGCAGTTCGCCTTCAGGGGCGGCCTACGAGCAGTACTTC
clone size: .; J gene: TRBJ2-1; D gene: .; V gene: TRBV11-1; CDR3 protein: CASSLAQFASSLYNEQFF; CDR3 DNA: TGTGCCAGCAGCTTAGCCCAGTTTGCTAGTTCCCTCTACAATGAGCAGTTCTTC
clone size: few; J gene: TRBJ2-2; D gene: .; V gene: TRBV11-3; CDR3 protein: CASSLDRGKKNTGELFF; CDR3 DNA: TGTGCCAGCAGCTTAGATCGGGGGAAAAAGAACACCGGGGAGCTGTTTTTT
clone size: once; J gene: TRBJ2-7; D gene: .; V gene: TRBV11-2; CDR3 protein: CASSLYSSSEAYEQYF; CDR3 DNA: TGTGCCAGCAGCTTATATTCTAGCAGTGAAGCCTACGAGCAGTACTTC
clone size: .; J gene: TRBJ2-1; D gene: .; V gene: TRBV12-5; CDR3 protein: CASGTNRDRFF; CDR3 DNA: TGTGCTAGTGGTACGAACAGGGATCGGTTCTTC
clone size: .; J gene: TRBJ2-3; D gene: TRBD1; V gene: TRBV20-1; CDR3 protein: CSALQGAEDTQYF; CDR3 DNA: TGCAGTGCTCTACAGGGGGCTGAGGATACGCAGTATTTT
clone size: few; J gene: TRBJ2-1; D gene: .; V gene: TRBV3-1; CDR3 protein: CASSRTVEQFF; CDR3 DNA: TGTGCCAGCAGCCGGACGGTTGAGCAGTTCTTC
clone size: .; J gene: TRBJ2-1; D gene: .; V gene: TRBV10-3; CDR3 protein: CAIMDTNRVGPNEQFF; CDR3 DNA: TGTGCCATCATGGATACCAACAGGGTTGGCCCCAATGAGCAGTTCTTC
clone size: .; J gene: TRBJ1-6; D gene: .; V gene: TRBV9; CDR3 protein: CASSTQGRVGDSPLHF; CDR3 DNA: TGTGCCAGCAGCACACAGGGCCGGGTCGGGGATTCACCCCTCCACTTT
clone size: few; J gene: TRBJ2-5; D gene: TRBD2; V gene: TRBV11-2; CDR3 protein: CASSSPRLAGGQGETQYF; CDR3 DNA: TGTGCCAGCAGCTCTCCCCGGCTAGCGGGGGGACAAGGAGAGACCCAGTACTTC
clone size: .; J gene: TRBJ2-3; D gene: TRBD1; V gene: TRBV29-1; CDR3 protein: CSVEDRWDRGTDTQYF; CDR3 DNA: TGCAGCGTTGAAGATCGATGGGACAGGGGCACAGATACGCAGTATTTT